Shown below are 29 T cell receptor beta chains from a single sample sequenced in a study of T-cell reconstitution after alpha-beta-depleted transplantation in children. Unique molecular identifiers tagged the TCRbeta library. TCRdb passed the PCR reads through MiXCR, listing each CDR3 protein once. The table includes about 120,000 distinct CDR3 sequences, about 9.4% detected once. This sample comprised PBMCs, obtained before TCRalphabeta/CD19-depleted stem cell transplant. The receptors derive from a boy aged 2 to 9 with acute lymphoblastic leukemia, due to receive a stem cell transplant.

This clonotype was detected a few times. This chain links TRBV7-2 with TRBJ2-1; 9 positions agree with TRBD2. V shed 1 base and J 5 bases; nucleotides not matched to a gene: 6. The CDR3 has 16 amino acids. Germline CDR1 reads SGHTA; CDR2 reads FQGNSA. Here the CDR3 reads CASSLGGGRGHNEQFF. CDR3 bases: TGTGCCAGCAGCTTAGGGGGCGGGAGGGGCCACAATGAGCAGTTCTTC. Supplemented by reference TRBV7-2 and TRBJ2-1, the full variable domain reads GAGVSQSPSNKVTEKGKDVELRCDPISGHTALYWYRQSLGQGLEFLIYFQGNSAPDKSGLPSDRFSAERTGGSVSTLTIQRTQQEDSAVYLCASSLGGGRGHNEQFFGPGTRLTVL.

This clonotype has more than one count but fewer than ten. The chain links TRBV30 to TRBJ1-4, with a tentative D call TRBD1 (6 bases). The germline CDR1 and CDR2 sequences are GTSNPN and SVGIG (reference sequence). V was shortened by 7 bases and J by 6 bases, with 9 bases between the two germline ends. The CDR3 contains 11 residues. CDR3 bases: TGTGCCTTGGGGACATATGAAAAACTGTTTTTT. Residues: CALGTYEKLFF.

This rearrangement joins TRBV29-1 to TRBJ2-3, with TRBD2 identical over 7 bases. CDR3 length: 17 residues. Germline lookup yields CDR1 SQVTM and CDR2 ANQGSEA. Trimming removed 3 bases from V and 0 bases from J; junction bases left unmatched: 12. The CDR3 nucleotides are TGCAGCGTTGATTCCCTTGGAGCGGGGCTGAGCACAGATACGCAGTATTTT. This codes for CSVDSLGAGLSTDTQYF.

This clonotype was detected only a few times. The CDR3 loop reads CASSEAPPGYNSPLHF. In nucleotides, the CDR3 is TGTGCCAGCAGTGAAGCCCCGCCTGGCTATAATTCACCCCTCCACTTT. The J gene is TRBJ1-6, the V gene TRBV6-1; D unclear. CDR3 length: 16 residues. CDR1 and CDR2 from the germline V gene are MNHNS and SASEGT. V lost 0 bases, J lost 3 bases, and 9 bases lay in between.

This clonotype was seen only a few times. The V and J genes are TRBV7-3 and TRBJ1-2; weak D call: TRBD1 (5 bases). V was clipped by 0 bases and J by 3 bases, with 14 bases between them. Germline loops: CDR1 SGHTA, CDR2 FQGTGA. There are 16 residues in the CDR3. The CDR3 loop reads CASSLTPGGGDYGYTF. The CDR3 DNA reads TGTGCCAGCAGCTTAACTCCGGGGGGAGGGGACTATGGCTACACCTTC. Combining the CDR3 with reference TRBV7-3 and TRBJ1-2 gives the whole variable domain GAGVSQTPSNKVTEKGKYVELRCDPISGHTALYWYRQSLGQGPEFLIYFQGTGAADDSGLPNDRFFAVRPEGSVSTLKIQRTERGDSAVYLCASSLTPGGGDYGYTFGSGTRLTVV.

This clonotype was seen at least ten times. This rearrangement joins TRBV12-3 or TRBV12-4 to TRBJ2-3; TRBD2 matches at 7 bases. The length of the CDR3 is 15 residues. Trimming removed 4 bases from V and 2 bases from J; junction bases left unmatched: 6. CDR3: CASSWEGGPTDTQYF. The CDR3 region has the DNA TGTGCCAGCAGTTGGGAGGGAGGTCCCACAGATACGCAGTATTTT.

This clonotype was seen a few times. The CDR3 coding sequence is TGTGCCAGCAGTTTTGGAGGGACTCCCACAGATACGCAGTATTTT. This codes for CASSFGGTPTDTQYF. The V and J genes are TRBV27 and TRBJ2-3; perhaps TRBD2 as D (6 bases). The CDR3 extends over 15 amino acids. Germline V CDR1 and CDR2: MNHEY, SMNVEV (reference sequence). V was pared by 3 bases and J by 2 bases, with 12 bases between.

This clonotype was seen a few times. For the CDR3, the DNA is TGTGCCAGCAGCTCCGGCGGGCCCCAAGAGACCCAGTACTTC. As protein: CASSSGGPQETQYF. The chain employs TRBV28 and TRBJ2-5; maybe TRBD2 (5 bases). V lost 6 bases and J lost 1, with 12 bases in between. The length of the CDR3 is 14 residues. In germline, CDR1 is MDHEN, CDR2 SYDVKM.

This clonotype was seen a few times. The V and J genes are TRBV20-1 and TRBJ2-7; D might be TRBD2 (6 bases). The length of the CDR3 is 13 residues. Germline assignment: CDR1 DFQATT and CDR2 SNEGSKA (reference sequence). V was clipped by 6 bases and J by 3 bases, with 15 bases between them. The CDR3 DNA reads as TGCAGTGCCGCAGGAGGGGCATACTACGAGCAGTACTTC. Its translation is CSAAGGAYYEQYF.

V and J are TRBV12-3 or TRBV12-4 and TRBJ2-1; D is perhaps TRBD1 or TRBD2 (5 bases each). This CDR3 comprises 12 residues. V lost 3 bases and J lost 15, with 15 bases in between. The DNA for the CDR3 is TGTGCCAGCAGTTTTAATGGGGGAGCCCTGTTCTTC. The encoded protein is CASSFNGGALFF.

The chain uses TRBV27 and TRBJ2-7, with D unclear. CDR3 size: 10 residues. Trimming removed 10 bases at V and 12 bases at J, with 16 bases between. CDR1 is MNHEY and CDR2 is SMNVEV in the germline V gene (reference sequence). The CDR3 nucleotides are TGTGCCACCTACTCCGGGCGACTGTACTTC. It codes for CATYSGRLYF.

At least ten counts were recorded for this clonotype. The CDR3 loop is CSARDSPGRAIFTDTQYF. As DNA, the CDR3 is TGCAGTGCTAGAGATAGCCCTGGCAGGGCGATATTCACAGATACGCAGTATTTT. V is TRBV20-1 and J is TRBJ2-3, with D possibly being TRBD1 (5 bases). The V gene's germline CDR1 is DFQATT and CDR2 SNEGSKA (reference sequence). The CDR3 length is 18 residues. Trimming pared 0 bases from V and 2 bases from J, leaving 21 bases between.

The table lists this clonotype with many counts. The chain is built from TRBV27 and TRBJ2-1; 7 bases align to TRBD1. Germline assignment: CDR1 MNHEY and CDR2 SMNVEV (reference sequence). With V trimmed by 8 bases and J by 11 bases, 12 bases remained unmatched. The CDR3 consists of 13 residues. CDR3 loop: CASAPGQYPQQFF. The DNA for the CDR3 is TGTGCCAGCGCCCCGGGACAGTACCCCCAGCAGTTCTTC.

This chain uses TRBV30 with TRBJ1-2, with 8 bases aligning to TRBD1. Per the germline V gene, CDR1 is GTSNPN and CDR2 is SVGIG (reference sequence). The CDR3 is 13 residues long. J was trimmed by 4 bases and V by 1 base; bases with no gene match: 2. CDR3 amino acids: CAWSGQGIYGYTF. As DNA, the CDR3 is TGTGCCTGGAGTGGACAGGGGATCTATGGCTACACCTTC. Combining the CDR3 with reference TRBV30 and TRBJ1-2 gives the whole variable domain SQTIHQWPATLVQPVGSPLSLECTVEGTSNPNLYWYRQAAGRGLQLLFYSVGIGQISSEVPQNLSASRPQDRQFILSSKKLLLSDSGFYLCAWSGQGIYGYTFGSGTRLTVV.

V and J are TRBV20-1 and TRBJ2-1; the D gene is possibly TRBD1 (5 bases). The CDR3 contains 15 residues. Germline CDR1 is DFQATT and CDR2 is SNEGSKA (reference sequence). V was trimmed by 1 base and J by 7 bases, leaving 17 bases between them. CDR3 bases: TGCAGTGCTAGAGGGGGTTTGGGGCGCTGGAATGAGCAGTTCTTC. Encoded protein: CSARGGLGRWNEQFF.

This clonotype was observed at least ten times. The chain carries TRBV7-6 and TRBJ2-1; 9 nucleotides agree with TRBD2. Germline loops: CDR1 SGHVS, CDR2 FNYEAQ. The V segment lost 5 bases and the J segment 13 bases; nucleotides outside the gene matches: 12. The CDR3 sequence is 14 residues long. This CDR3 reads CASSPPSAGGPQFF. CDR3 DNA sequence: TGTGCCAGCAGCCCCCCCTCCGCGGGAGGGCCCCAGTTCTTC. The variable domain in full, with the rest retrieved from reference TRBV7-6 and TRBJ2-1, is GAGVSQSPRYKVTKRGQDVALRCDPISGHVSLYWYRQALGQGPEFLTYFNYEAQQDKSGLPNDRFSAERPEGSISTLTIQRTEQRDSAMYRCASSPPSAGGPQFFGPGTRLTVL.

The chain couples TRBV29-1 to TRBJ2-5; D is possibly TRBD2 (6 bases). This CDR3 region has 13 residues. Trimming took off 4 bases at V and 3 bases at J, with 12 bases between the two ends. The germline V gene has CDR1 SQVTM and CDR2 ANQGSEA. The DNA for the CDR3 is TGCAGCGTTGGGCCTGGGAGGAAAGAGACCCAGTACTTC. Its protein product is CSVGPGRKETQYF. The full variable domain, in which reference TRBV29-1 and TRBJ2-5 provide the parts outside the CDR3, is SAVISQKPSRDICQRGTSLTIQCQVDSQVTMMFWYRQQPGQSLTLIATANQGSEATYESGFVIDKFPISRPNLTFSTLTVSNMSPEDSSIYLCSVGPGRKETQYFGPGTRLLVL.

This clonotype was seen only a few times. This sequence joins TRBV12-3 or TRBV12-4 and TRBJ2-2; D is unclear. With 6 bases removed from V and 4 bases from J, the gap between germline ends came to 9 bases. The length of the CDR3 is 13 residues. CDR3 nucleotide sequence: TGTGCCAGCAGGCCCTCGGGCACCGGGGAGCTGTTTTTT. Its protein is CASRPSGTGELFF.

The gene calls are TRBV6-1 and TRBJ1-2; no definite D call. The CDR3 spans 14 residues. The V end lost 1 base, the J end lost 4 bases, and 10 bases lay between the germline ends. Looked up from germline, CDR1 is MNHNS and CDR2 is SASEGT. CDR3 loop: CASSEVRESYGYTF. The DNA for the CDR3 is TGTGCCAGCAGTGAAGTTCGAGAGTCCTATGGCTACACCTTC.

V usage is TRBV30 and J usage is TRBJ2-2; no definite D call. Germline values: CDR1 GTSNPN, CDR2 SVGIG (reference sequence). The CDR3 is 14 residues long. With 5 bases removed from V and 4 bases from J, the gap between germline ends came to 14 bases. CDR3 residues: CAWGPFKLTGELFF. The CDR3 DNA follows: TGTGCCTGGGGACCCTTTAAACTCACCGGGGAGCTGTTTTTT.

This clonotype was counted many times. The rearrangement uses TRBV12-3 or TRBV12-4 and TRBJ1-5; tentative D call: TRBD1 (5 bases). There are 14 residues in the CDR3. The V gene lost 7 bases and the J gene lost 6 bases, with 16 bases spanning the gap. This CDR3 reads CASTSGRLGQPQHF. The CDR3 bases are TGTGCCAGCACCTCGGGACGTTTGGGTCAGCCCCAGCATTTT.

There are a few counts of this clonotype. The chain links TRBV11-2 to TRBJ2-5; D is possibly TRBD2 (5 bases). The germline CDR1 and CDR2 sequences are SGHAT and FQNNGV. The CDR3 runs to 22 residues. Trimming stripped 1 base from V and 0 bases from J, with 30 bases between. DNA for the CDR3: TGTGCCAGCAGCTTAGTTCTCTTACCGAGGCGGGCCGAGATGAAGTACCAAGAGACCCAGTACTTC. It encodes CASSLVLLPRRAEMKYQETQYF.

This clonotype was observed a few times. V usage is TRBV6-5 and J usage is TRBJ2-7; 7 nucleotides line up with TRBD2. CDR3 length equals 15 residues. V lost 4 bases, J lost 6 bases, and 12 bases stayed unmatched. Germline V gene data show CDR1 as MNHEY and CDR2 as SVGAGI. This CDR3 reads CASSFTLTSTGEQYF. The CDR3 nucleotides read TGTGCCAGCAGTTTCACCTTGACTAGCACGGGCGAGCAGTACTTC.

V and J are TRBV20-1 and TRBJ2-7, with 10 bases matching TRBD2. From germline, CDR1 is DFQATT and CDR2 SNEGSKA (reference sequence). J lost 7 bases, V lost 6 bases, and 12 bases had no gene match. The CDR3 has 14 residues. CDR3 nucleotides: TGCAGTGCAAGATTCCTAGCGGGAGTCGGGGAGCAGTACTTC. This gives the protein CSARFLAGVGEQYF.

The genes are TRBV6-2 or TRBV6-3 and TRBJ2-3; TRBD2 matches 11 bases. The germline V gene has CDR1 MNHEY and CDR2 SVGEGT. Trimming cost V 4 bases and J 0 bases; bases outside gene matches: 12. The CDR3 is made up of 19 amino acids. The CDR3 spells CASSSRGLAGGPSTDTQYF. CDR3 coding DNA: TGTGCCAGCAGTTCCCGTGGGCTAGCGGGAGGACCTAGCACAGATACGCAGTATTTT.

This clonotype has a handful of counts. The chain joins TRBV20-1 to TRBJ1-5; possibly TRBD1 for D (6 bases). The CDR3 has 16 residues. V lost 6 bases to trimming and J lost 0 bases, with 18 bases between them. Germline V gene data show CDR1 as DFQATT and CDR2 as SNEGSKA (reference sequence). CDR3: CSAAGQLSHSNQPQHF. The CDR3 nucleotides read TGCAGTGCGGCGGGACAACTATCCCATAGCAATCAGCCCCAGCATTTT.

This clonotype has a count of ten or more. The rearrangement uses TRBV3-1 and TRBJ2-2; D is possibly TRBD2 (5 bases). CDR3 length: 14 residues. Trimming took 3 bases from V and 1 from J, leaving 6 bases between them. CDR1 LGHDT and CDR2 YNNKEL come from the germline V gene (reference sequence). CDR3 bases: TGTGCCAGCAGCCATGGAGGGAACACCGGGGAGCTGTTTTTT. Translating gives CASSHGGNTGELFF.

The CDR3 DNA follows: TGTGCCAGCAGTGTTATTAGCGAAGATACGCAGTATTTT. The encoded protein is CASSVISEDTQYF. V and J are TRBV6-1 and TRBJ2-3; weak D call: TRBD2 (5 bases). Germline CDR1 and CDR2: MNHNS and SASEGT. Between the trimmed V and J ends, which lost 4 bases and 5 bases, there was a span of 10 bases. CDR3 length: 13 amino acids.

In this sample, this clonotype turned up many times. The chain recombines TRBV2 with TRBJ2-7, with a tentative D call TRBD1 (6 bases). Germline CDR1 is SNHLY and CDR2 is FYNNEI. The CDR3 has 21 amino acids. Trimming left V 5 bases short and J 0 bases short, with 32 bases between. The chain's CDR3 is CASSISDRSFKGSRSSYEQYF. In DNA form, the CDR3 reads TGTGCCAGCAGTATCTCTGACAGGTCATTTAAGGGTTCGCGCAGCTCCTACGAGCAGTACTTC.